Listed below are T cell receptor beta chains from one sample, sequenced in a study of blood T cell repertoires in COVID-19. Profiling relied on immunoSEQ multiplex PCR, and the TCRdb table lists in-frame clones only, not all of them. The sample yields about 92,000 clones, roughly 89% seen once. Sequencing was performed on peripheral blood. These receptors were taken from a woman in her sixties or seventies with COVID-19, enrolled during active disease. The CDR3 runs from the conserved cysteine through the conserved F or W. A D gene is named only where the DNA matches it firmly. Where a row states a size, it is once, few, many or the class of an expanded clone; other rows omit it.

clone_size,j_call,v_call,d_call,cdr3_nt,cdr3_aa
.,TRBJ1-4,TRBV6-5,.,TGTGCCAGCTTCCGGACAGCAAATGAAAAACTGTTTTTT,CASFRTANEKLFF
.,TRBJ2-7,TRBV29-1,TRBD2,TGCAGCGTTGTCACGCCGACTAGCGGGGGGCCAGAAATCGGGCAGTACTTC,CSVVTPTSGGPEIGQYF
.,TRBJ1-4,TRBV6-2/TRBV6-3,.,TGTGCCAGCAGCCGAACGGAACATGCGGGCGGGGTGTTTTTT,CASSRTEHAGGVFF
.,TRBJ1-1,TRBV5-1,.,TGCGCCAGCAGCTTGGGCAGGGTATCATCGTTGGACACTGAAGCTTTCTTT,CASSLGRVSSLDTEAFF
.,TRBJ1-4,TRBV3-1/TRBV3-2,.,TGTGCCAGCAGCTTCAGGGTACCTAGTGAAAAACTGTTTTTT,CASSFRVPSEKLFF
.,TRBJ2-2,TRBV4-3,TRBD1,TGCGCCAGCAGCCAAGCAGGGGGGAACACCGGGGAGCTGTTTTTT,CASSQAGGNTGELFF
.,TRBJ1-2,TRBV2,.,TGTGCCAGCACTACGCTCTCTGGCTACACCTTC,CASTTLSGYTF
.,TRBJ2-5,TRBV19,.,TGTGCCAGTAGTATTGTCACAGGTCAAGAGACCCAGTACTTC,CASSIVTGQETQYF
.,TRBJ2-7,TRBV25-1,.,TGTGCCAGCAGTGCGGCAGGAGGCTACGAGCAGTACTTC,CASSAAGGYEQYF
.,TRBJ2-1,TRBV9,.,TGTGCCAGCAGCGTTGGAAACAGCCTGTACAATGAGCAGTTCTTC,CASSVGNSLYNEQFF
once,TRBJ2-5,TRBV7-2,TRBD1,TGTGCCAGCACGAGACAGGGAATCTCCCAAGAGACCCAGTACTTC,CASTRQGISQETQYF
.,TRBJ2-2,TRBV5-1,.,TGCGCCAGCAGCTTGGCAGCGAACACCGGGGAGCTGTTTTTT,CASSLAANTGELFF
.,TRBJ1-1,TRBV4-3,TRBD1,TGCGCCAGCAGCCAAGTAGGGGGCGCAACTTTCTTT,CASSQVGGATFF
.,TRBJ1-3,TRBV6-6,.,TGTGCCAGCAGCTCGATTGATAGACTCTCTGGAAACACCATATATTTT,CASSSIDRLSGNTIYF
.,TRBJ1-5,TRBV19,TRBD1,TGTGCCAGTAGTTCCGTGGACAGGGGAGGCAATCAGCCCCAGCATTTT,CASSSVDRGGNQPQHF
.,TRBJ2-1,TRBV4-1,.,TGCGCCAGCAGCCAAGAGTCAGGGGTTGTCTTCCATGAGCAGTTCTTC,CASSQESGVVFHEQFF
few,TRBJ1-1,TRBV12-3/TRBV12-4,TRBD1,TGTGCCAGCAGCCCGGACAGGGACACTGAAGCTTTCTTT,CASSPDRDTEAFF
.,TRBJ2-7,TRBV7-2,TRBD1,TGTGCCAGCAGCTTAGACAGGGGTGTTCCCTACGAGCAGTACTTC,CASSLDRGVPYEQYF
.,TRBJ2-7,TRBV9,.,TGTGCCAGCAGCGTAGGTGCAGGGGACCACGAGCAGTACTTC,CASSVGAGDHEQYF
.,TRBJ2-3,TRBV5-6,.,TGTGCCAGCAGCTTGCCGGGAGATACGCAGTATTTT,CASSLPGDTQYF
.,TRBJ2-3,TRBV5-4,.,TGTGCCAGCAGCCGCCTATACACAGATACGCAGTATTTT,CASSRLYTDTQYF
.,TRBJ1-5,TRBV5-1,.,TGCGCCAGCAGCTTGGCCCCCGGAGCCAATCAGCCCCAGCATTTT,CASSLAPGANQPQHF
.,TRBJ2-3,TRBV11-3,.,TGTGCCAGCAGCAAAGGAGGGACAGATACGCAGTATTTT,CASSKGGTDTQYF
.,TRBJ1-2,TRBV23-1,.,TGCGCCAGCAGCACAGGGCCCTCTAACTATGGCTACACCTTC,CASSTGPSNYGYTF
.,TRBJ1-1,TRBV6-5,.,TGTGCCAGCATTAACACAGACACTGAAGCTTTCTTT,CASINTDTEAFF
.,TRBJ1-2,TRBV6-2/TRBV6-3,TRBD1,TGTGCCAGCAGTCCGACCGGGACAGGGGGCTATGGCTACACCTTC,CASSPTGTGGYGYTF
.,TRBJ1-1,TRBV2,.,TGTGCCCTGGGGCTTGAAGCTTTCTTT,CALGLEAFF
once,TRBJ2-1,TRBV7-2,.,TGTGCCAGCAGCTTTTACGGGGGGCTTTGGGAGCAGTTCTTC,CASSFYGGLWEQFF
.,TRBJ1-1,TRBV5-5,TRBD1,TGTGCCAGCAGCAGAACCGGGACAGGGACCCTGAACACTGAAGCTTTCTTT,CASSRTGTGTLNTEAFF
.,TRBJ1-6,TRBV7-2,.,TGTGCCAGCAGCATACAGGGCAGCTCCTATAATTCACCCCTCCACTTT,CASSIQGSSYNSPLHF
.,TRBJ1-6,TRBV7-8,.,TGTGCCAGCAGCTTATGGCCCCAAAATTCACCCCTCCACTTT,CASSLWPQNSPLHF
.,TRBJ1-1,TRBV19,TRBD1,TGTGCCAGTAGTAGCCCGGGACAGGTGAACACTGAAGCTTTCTTT,CASSSPGQVNTEAFF
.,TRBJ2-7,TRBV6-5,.,TGTGCCAGCAGCTCCGAGGGATACGAGCAGTACTTC,CASSSEGYEQYF
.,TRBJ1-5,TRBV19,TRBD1,TGTGCCAGTAGTGCAGGGGGAAGCAATCAGCCCCAGCATTTT,CASSAGGSNQPQHF
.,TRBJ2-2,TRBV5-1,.,TGCGCCAGCAAACTCAGGGGCCCCACCGGGGAGCTGTTTTTT,CASKLRGPTGELFF
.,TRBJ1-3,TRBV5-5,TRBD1,TGTGCCAGCAGCTTAGGTCAACAGGGGTTTGGAAACACCATATATTTT,CASSLGQQGFGNTIYF
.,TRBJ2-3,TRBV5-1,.,TGCGCCAGCACCCAGGGAAGGAGCACAGATACGCAGTATTTT,CASTQGRSTDTQYF
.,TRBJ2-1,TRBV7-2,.,TGTGCCAGCAGCAACCTAGCAGGTGAGCAGTTCTTC,CASSNLAGEQFF
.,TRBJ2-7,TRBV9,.,TGTGCCAGCAGCGCCGGCCCGGGGAGAGAGGCCTACGAGCAGTACTTC,CASSAGPGREAYEQYF
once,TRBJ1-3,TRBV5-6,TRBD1,TGTGCCAGCAGCCAGGGGGTGTCAGCTGGAAACACCATATATTTT,CASSQGVSAGNTIYF
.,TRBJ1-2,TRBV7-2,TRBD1,TGTGCCAGCAGCCCAGCCGGGACAGGGTCTGTCTATGGCTACACCTTC,CASSPAGTGSVYGYTF
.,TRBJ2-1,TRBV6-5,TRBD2,TGTGCCAGCAGTTACGGGCTAGCGGGGAATGAGCAGTTCTTC,CASSYGLAGNEQFF
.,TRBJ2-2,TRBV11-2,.,TGTGCCAGCAGCTCGAACCAAATCAGGGCAGCCAACACCGGGGAGCTGTTTTTT,CASSSNQIRAANTGELFF
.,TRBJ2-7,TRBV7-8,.,TGTGCCAGCAGCCCCGGCGGAATTTACGAGCAGTACTTC,CASSPGGIYEQYF
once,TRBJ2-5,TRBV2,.,TGTGCCAGCAGGCCAAGCGTACAGGTACAAGAGACCCAGTACTTC,CASRPSVQVQETQYF
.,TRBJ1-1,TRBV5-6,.,TGTGCCAGCAGCTTGTCGCGCAGGGAAGCTTTCTTT,CASSLSRREAFF
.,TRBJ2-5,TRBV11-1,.,TGTGCCAGCAGCCTGGGACCTGGGGGCAACCAAGAGACCCAGTACTTC,CASSLGPGGNQETQYF
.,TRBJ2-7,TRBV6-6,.,TGTGCCGCAAGGGGGGGCCGTGAGCAGTACTTC,CAARGGREQYF
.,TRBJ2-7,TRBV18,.,TGTGCCAGCTCCCCTGTAACAGGGACCAGCTCCTACGAGCAGTACTTC,CASSPVTGTSSYEQYF
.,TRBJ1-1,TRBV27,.,TGTGCCAGCAACCGGAGATGGGGGGTCACTGAAGCTTTCTTT,CASNRRWGVTEAFF
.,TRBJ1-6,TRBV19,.,TGTGCCAGTAGTATCGCAGATTATAATTCACCCCTCCACTTT,CASSIADYNSPLHF
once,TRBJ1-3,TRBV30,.,TGTGCCTGGAGTCGAGGACTGGGCGACACCATATATTTT,CAWSRGLGDTIYF
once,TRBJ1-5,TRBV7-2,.,TGTGCCAGCAGCATCCAAGGGGATCAGCCCCAGCATTTT,CASSIQGDQPQHF
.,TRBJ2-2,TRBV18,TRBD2,TGTGCCAGCTCCTTCCTAGCGGGCGTGAACACCGGGGAGCTGTTTTTT,CASSFLAGVNTGELFF
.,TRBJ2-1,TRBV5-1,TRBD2,TGCGCCAGCAGCCCCGGACTAGCTTCCTACAATGAGCAGTTCTTC,CASSPGLASYNEQFF